The 25 T cell receptor beta chains below all came from one sample that was sequenced in a study of blood T cell repertoires in COVID-19. The repertoire was sequenced with immunoSEQ multiplex PCR; TCRdb's copy has only in-frame clones and lacks some. The sample lists about 210,000 clones, more than 75% occurring once. The specimen sequenced was PBMCs or T cells enriched from blood (not recorded which). These receptors were obtained from a man under 40 with acute COVID-19.

The sample holds one count of this clone. The rearrangement uses TRBV6-5 and TRBJ2-2; D perhaps matches TRBD2 (6 bases). The ends were cut back, 6 bases at V and 3 bases at J, with 11 bases in the middle. Germline loops: CDR1 MNHEY, CDR2 SVGAGI. This CDR3 has 14 amino acids. This CDR3 is CASRRGVDTGELFF. Written as DNA, the CDR3 is TGTGCCAGCAGGCGCGGGGTTGACACCGGGGAGCTGTTTTTT.

The chain joins TRBV12-3 or TRBV12-4 to TRBJ2-7; 7 bases fit TRBD1. This CDR3 comprises 12 residues. J was trimmed by 6 bases and V by 5 bases; bases with no gene match: 4. The CDR3 is CASSPQGSEQYF. As DNA, the CDR3 is TGTGCCAGCAGTCCACAGGGGAGCGAGCAGTACTTC.

There are a few counts of this clone. The gene calls are TRBV24-1 and TRBJ2-1; D is perhaps TRBD2 (7 bases). Deletions cut 1 base from V and 8 bases from J, with 11 bases between. CDR3 length equals 14 residues. CDR1 is KGHDR, CDR2 SFDVKD, per germline. The CDR3 coding sequence is TGTGCCACCAGTGATTTTCAGGGGAGGGATGAGCAGTTCTTC. Protein product: CATSDFQGRDEQFF.

This chain links TRBV19 with TRBJ1-2; D ambiguous. The CDR3 is 15 amino acids. V was trimmed by 6 bases and J by 5 bases, leaving 19 bases between them. Germline assignment: CDR1 LNHDA and CDR2 SQIVND (reference sequence). The chain's CDR3 is CASSGERDTYYGYTF. As DNA, the CDR3 is TGTGCCAGTAGCGGGGAGAGAGACACTTATTATGGCTACACCTTC.

The chain carries TRBV5-1 and TRBJ1-2; 7 bases align to TRBD1. The CDR3 totals 13 residues. Per germline, CDR1 SGHRS and CDR2 YFSETQ. With 3 bases clipped from V and 8 bases from J, the junction kept 7 bases outside the gene matches. The CDR3 DNA reads TGCGCCAGCAGCTCGAGACAGGGCGTGGGCTACACCTTC. As protein: CASSSRQGVGYTF.

This rearrangement joins TRBV5-1 to TRBJ1-2; 9 bases map to TRBD1. Unmatched junction bases numbered 5, after V lost 9 bases and J lost 8 bases. This CDR3 spans 11 amino acids. Germline CDR1 reads SGHRS; CDR2 reads YFSETQ. The CDR3 protein is CATRTGEGYTF. The CDR3 nucleotides read TGCGCCACCCGGACAGGGGAAGGCTACACCTTC. The complete variable domain, with remaining parts taken from reference TRBV5-1 and TRBJ1-2, reads KAGVTQTPRYLIKTRGQQVTLSCSPISGHRSVSWYQQTPGQGLQFLFEYFSETQRNKGNFPGRFSGRQFSNSRSEMNVSTLELGDSALYLCATRTGEGYTFGSGTRLTVV.

The chain couples TRBV4-1 to TRBJ2-5, with D maybe TRBD1 (5 bases). The CDR3 runs to 15 residues. Germline values: CDR1 MGHRA, CDR2 YSYEKL. The V gene lost 1 base and the J gene lost 2 bases, with 11 bases spanning the gap. Here the CDR3 DNA reads TGCGCCAGCAGCCAAGTGTCTAGGGGACAAGAGACCCAGTACTTC. It codes for CASSQVSRGQETQYF.

This chain uses TRBV2 with TRBJ2-2, with 9 bases lining up with TRBD1. Germline V lookup: CDR1 SNHLY, CDR2 FYNNEI. V lost 6 bases and J lost 2; bases outside the gene matches: 7. The CDR3 is 16 residues long. The CDR3 DNA sequence: TGTGCCAGCAGACTCCGGGACAGGGCTAACACCGGGGAGCTGTTTTTT. Protein product: CASRLRDRANTGELFF.

This clone occurred once. V gene TRBV28 combines with J gene TRBJ1-2, with 8 bases aligning to TRBD1. V shed 6 bases, J shed 8 bases, and the junction held 5 bases outside the gene matches. The CDR3 has 12 residues. Germline V CDR1 and CDR2: MDHEN, SYDVKM. The CDR3 here is CASSQGARGYTF. CDR3 nucleotide sequence: TGTGCCAGCAGCCAGGGGGCGCGGGGCTACACCTTC.

In this sample, this clone turned up once. CDR3 DNA sequence: TGTGCCTGGATTAGCACAGGGGCAAATTCACCCCTCCACTTT. Translating it yields CAWISTGANSPLHF. This chain connects TRBV30 to TRBJ1-6; the match to TRBD1 covers 7 bases. Germline trimming cut 4 bases from V and 7 bases from J; bases unmatched to any gene: 7. This CDR3 is built from 14 residues. Looked up from germline, CDR1 is GTSNPN and CDR2 is SVGIG (reference sequence). The full variable domain, completed using reference TRBV30 and TRBJ1-6, is SQTIHQWPATLVQPVGSPLSLECTVEGTSNPNLYWYRQAAGRGLQLLFYSVGIGQISSEVPQNLSASRPQDRQFILSSKKLLLSDSGFYLCAWISTGANSPLHFGNGTRLTVT.

The chain is built from TRBV3-1 (or the pseudogene TRBV3-2) and TRBJ2-7; D is perhaps TRBD2 (6 bases). The germline V gene has CDR1 LGHDT and CDR2 YNNKEL (reference sequence). Trimming took off 4 bases at V and 3 bases at J, with 16 bases between the two ends. The CDR3 has 15 residues. CDR3 amino acids: CASSPNRLGFYEQYF. The CDR3 nucleotides are TGTGCCAGCAGCCCCAACAGACTAGGGTTCTACGAGCAGTACTTC.

The J gene is TRBJ1-4, the V gene TRBV25-1, with 10 bases that match TRBD1. The CDR3 runs to 18 residues. The germline gives CDR1 MGHDK, CDR2 SYGVNS. Trimming at V came to 1 base and at J to 5 bases, leaving 10 bases not matched to a gene. The CDR3 region is CASSEFDRGRAGNEKLFF. In nucleotides, the CDR3 is TGTGCCAGCAGTGAATTCGACAGGGGGCGCGCTGGGAATGAAAAACTGTTTTTT.

The chain couples TRBV4-1 to TRBJ1-2; possible D gene TRBD1, 5 bases. This CDR3 is built from 15 residues. Germline values: CDR1 MGHRA, CDR2 YSYEKL. Trimming cost V 0 bases and J 4 bases, with 12 bases left between them. The CDR3 sequence is CASSQESGRFYGYTF. CDR3 sequence (DNA): TGCGCCAGCAGCCAAGAGTCAGGGCGATTCTATGGCTACACCTTC.

This chain uses TRBV7-3 with TRBJ1-6, with a possible D match to TRBD1 (6 bases). The length of the CDR3 is 16 residues. Germline V gene sequence: CDR1 SGHTA, CDR2 FQGTGA. V gave up 3 bases and J gave up 7 bases, with 16 bases separating them. The CDR3 bases are TGTGCCAGCAGCTTGTCAGGGGCGCTCAACAATTCACCCCTCCACTTT. Translating it yields CASSLSGALNNSPLHF.

Details on this clone: The same CDR3 also results from other DNA sequences found in this sample. This CDR3 is CASSPGQGRPNYGYTF. CDR3 nucleotide sequence: TGTGCCAGCAGCCCAGGACAGGGGCGCCCAAACTATGGCTACACCTTC. The V call is TRBV3-1 (or the pseudogene TRBV3-2), the J call TRBJ1-2; 9 bases fit TRBD1. The CDR3 runs to 16 residues. Germline values: CDR1 LGHDT, CDR2 YNNKEL (reference sequence). With 4 bases clipped from V and 2 bases from J, the junction kept 8 bases outside the gene matches.

The chain carries TRBV3-1 (or the pseudogene TRBV3-2) and TRBJ1-6; maybe TRBD1 (6 bases). V lost 2 bases, J lost 10 bases, and 12 bases lay in between. This CDR3 spans 14 amino acids. Germline V CDR1 and CDR2: LGHDT, YNNKEL (reference sequence). CDR3 in amino acids: CASSQPGGQSPLHF. For the CDR3, the DNA is TGTGCCAGCAGCCAACCGGGGGGCCAGTCACCCCTCCACTTT.

The table lists this clone with a count of one. The chain employs TRBV1 and TRBJ1-3. TRBV1 is deemed a pseudogene. The CDR3 length is 15 residues. The CDR3 DNA reads TGCACAAAAAGGGGGGGGTGCTACTCTGGAAACACCATATATTTT. Protein product: CTKRGGCYSGNTIYF.

The sample holds one count of this clone. J is TRBJ1-6 and V is TRBV21-1; TRBD1 is taken as the D call from the table, unchecked against the DNA. TRBV21-1 is a listed pseudogene. This CDR3 has 22 amino acids. The CDR3 sequence: CASSKVGRQGKAVVAGNSPLHF. For the CDR3, the DNA is TGTGCCAGCAGCAAAGTGGGGAGACAGGGGAAGGCCGTAGTGGCGGGTAATTCACCCCTCCACTTT.

This clone was counted between two and nine times. The chain has TRBV3-1 (or the pseudogene TRBV3-2) and TRBJ1-6, with D possibly matching TRBD1 (6 bases). This CDR3 contains 14 residues. CDR1 is LGHDT and CDR2 is YNNKEL in the germline V gene (reference sequence). The V and J ends lost 7 bases and 8 bases respectively, with 15 bases between them. The CDR3 here is CASNNGQSYSPLHF. DNA for the CDR3: TGTGCCAGCAACAATGGACAGTCTTATTCACCCCTCCACTTT.

This sequence joins TRBV2 and TRBJ2-5; 10 bases are shared with TRBD1. J gave up 6 bases and V 7 bases, and 2 bases lay outside the gene matches. The CDR3 sequence is 12 residues long. CDR1 SNHLY and CDR2 FYNNEI come from the germline V gene. DNA of the CDR3: TGTGCCAGCACGGGACAGGGGCAGACCCAGTACTTC. As protein: CASTGQGQTQYF.

The chain couples TRBV10-2 to TRBJ1-1; tentatively, D is TRBD1 (5 bases). Germline loops: CDR1 WSHSY, CDR2 SAAADI. Trimming took off 2 bases at V and 11 bases at J, with 9 bases between the two ends. The CDR3 length is 11 residues. CDR3 sequence (DNA): TGCGCCAGCAGTGAGGGCAGGGTGGCTTTCTTT. Translating it yields CASSEGRVAFF.

The chain recombines TRBV5-1 with TRBJ1-3; tentatively, D is TRBD1 (6 bases). The CDR3 is 16 residues long. The V gene lost 4 bases and the J gene lost 3 bases, with 17 bases spanning the gap. CDR1 and CDR2 from the germline V gene are SGHRS and YFSETQ. The chain's CDR3 is CASSRWGGAGGNTIYF. DNA of the CDR3: TGCGCCAGCAGCCGCTGGGGGGGCGCGGGTGGAAACACCATATATTTT.

About this clone: The sample contains more than one DNA sequence encoding this CDR3. This chain links TRBV19 with TRBJ1-1; D remains unclear. The germline gives CDR1 LNHDA, CDR2 SQIVND (reference sequence). This CDR3 spans 14 amino acids. V lost 2 bases and J 4 bases, leaving 11 bases between the germline ends. CDR3 in DNA: TGTGCCAGTAGTATATCGGCGGGCGGCACTGAAGCTTTCTTT. As protein: CASSISAGGTEAFF.

The chain uses TRBV28 and TRBJ1-1; D may be TRBD1 (6 bases). V lost 7 bases to trimming and J lost 5 bases, with 14 bases between them. CDR3 length equals 13 residues. The germline V gene encodes CDR1 MDHEN and CDR2 SYDVKM. CDR3 coding DNA: TGTGCCAGCACCATGACAGGCGGAACTGAAGCTTTCTTT. This encodes CASTMTGGTEAFF. The entire variable domain, with the rest obtained from reference TRBV28 and TRBJ1-1, is as follows: DVKVTQSSRYLVKRTGEKVFLECVQDMDHENMFWYRQDPGLGLRLIYFSYDVKMKEKGDIPEGYSVSREKKERFSLILESASTNQTSMYLCASTMTGGTEAFFGQGTRLTVV.

This clone was counted a few times. The rearrangement joins TRBV9 to TRBJ2-7; 7 bases line up with TRBD2. Germline V gives CDR1 SGDLS, CDR2 YYNGEE. This CDR3 has 15 residues. V was pared by 0 bases and J by 2 bases, with 5 bases of the junction left unmatched. The CDR3 loop is CASSVGGGFPYEQYF. In nucleotides, the CDR3 is TGTGCCAGCAGCGTAGGGGGAGGGTTCCCCTACGAGCAGTACTTC.